These 21 T cell receptor beta chains originate from one sample sequenced in a study of blood T cell repertoires in COVID-19. The table came from immunoSEQ multiplex PCR; TCRdb's copy has only in-frame clones and leaves some out. The sample records 150,000 to 200,000 clones, 70% to 85% being singletons. Sequencing was performed on peripheral blood. The receptors come from a woman aged 80 or over with acute or convalescent COVID-19.

The chain employs TRBV5-1 and TRBJ2-3, with D perhaps TRBD1 (6 bases). Trimming removed 0 bases from V and 0 bases from J, with 11 bases in between. Per the germline V gene, CDR1 is SGHRS and CDR2 is YFSETQ. The CDR3 totals 16 residues. This CDR3 reads CASSLDGQTSTDTQYF. The DNA for the CDR3 is TGCGCCAGCAGCTTGGACGGACAGACAAGCACAGATACGCAGTATTTT.

This rearrangement joins TRBV20-1 to TRBJ1-1; 9 nucleotides match TRBD1. Germline V gene sequence: CDR1 DFQATT, CDR2 SNEGSKA (reference sequence). This CDR3 contains 15 residues. Germline trimming cut 6 bases from V and 1 base from J; bases unmatched to any gene: 9. CDR3 nucleotides: TGCAGTGCAAGTCCCGGGACAGGGCCGAACACTGAAGCTTTCTTT. It is translated as CSASPGTGPNTEAFF.

The V gene is TRBV19, the J gene TRBJ2-1; D is ambiguous. Germline V gives CDR1 LNHDA, CDR2 SQIVND (reference sequence). This CDR3 has 15 amino acids. Trimming left V 2 bases short and J 2 bases short, with 10 bases between. The CDR3 sequence is CASSIRTVTYNEQFF. CDR3 bases: TGTGCCAGTAGTATACGTACGGTTACCTACAATGAGCAGTTCTTC.

The chain joins TRBV3-1 (or the pseudogene TRBV3-2) to TRBJ1-1, with D perhaps TRBD1 (5 bases). Trimming took off 0 bases at V and 4 bases at J, with 15 bases between the two ends. There are 16 residues in the CDR3. CDR1 and CDR2 (germline): LGHDT, YNNKEL (reference sequence). CDR3 sequence: CASSQDRGHAGTEAFF. The CDR3, as DNA: TGTGCCAGCAGCCAAGATCGTGGACACGCCGGCACTGAAGCTTTCTTT.

The chain carries TRBV5-5 and TRBJ1-5, with a possible D match to TRBD1 (5 bases). The CDR3 runs to 16 residues. Trimming took off 0 bases at V and 3 bases at J, with 13 bases between the two ends. Germline values: CDR1 SGHKS, CDR2 YYEKEE (reference sequence). In DNA form, the CDR3 reads TGTGCCAGCAGCTTGGCGGGGGACCGTTACAATCAGCCCCAGCATTTT. Its translation is CASSLAGDRYNQPQHF.

This clone has only a few counts. The CDR3 DNA is TGTGCCAGCAGCTTAGATAGGGGGCGAGATTATGAAAAACTGTTTTTT. As protein: CASSLDRGRDYEKLFF. The V gene is TRBV11-2, the J gene TRBJ1-4, with TRBD1 identical over 7 bases. V gave up 0 bases and J gave up 6 bases; unmatched junction bases: 7. The V gene's germline CDR1 is SGHAT and CDR2 FQNNGV. The CDR3 consists of 16 residues.

A single count supports this clone. The chain combines TRBV5-5 with TRBJ2-1; 9 bases agree with TRBD1. Germline-derived CDR1 and CDR2 are SGHKS and YYEKEE (reference sequence). The CDR3 extends over 16 amino acids. The ends lost 1 base at V and 3 bases at J; junction bases unmatched: 5. The CDR3 region is CASSLSDRGIYNEQFF. The DNA of the CDR3 is TGTGCCAGCAGCTTGTCCGACAGGGGGATCTACAATGAGCAGTTCTTC.

This chain joins TRBV3-1 (or the pseudogene TRBV3-2) and TRBJ2-3; 12 nucleotides align to TRBD1. Trimming cost V 6 bases and J 3 bases; bases outside gene matches: 1. In germline, CDR1 is LGHDT, CDR2 YNNKEL (reference sequence). The CDR3 is 14 amino acids. CDR3 region: CASRGQGATDTQYF. The CDR3 nucleotides are TGTGCCAGCAGGGGACAGGGGGCAACAGATACGCAGTATTTT.

The chain joins TRBV6-6 to TRBJ1-2, with D possibly TRBD1 on 6 matching bases. Germline V gives CDR1 MNHNY, CDR2 SVGAGI (reference sequence). The length of the CDR3 is 15 residues. Trimming took off 4 bases at V and 6 bases at J, with 18 bases between the two ends. The DNA for the CDR3 is TGTGCCAGCAGTTCCCGGGGAGGGGGGTACGATGGCTACACCTTC. Translation: CASSSRGGGYDGYTF.

This rearrangement joins TRBV6-5 to TRBJ1-1; 7 bases map to TRBD1. Trimming took 4 bases from V and 0 from J; bases not matched to a gene: 5. In germline, CDR1 is MNHEY, CDR2 SVGAGI. This CDR3 is 15 amino acids long. For the CDR3, the DNA is TGTGCCAGCAGTTTTGGACAGGACATGAACACTGAAGCTTTCTTT. Protein: CASSFGQDMNTEAFF.

The chain carries TRBV2 and TRBJ1-4; TRBD1 agrees at 7 bases. V lost 2 bases to trimming and J lost 7 bases; unmatched junction nucleotides: 4. Germline V gene lookup returns CDR1 SNHLY and CDR2 FYNNEI. The CDR3 extends over 14 amino acids. CDR3 nucleotide sequence: TGTGCCAGCAGTGAATTGGGACAGCCTGAAAAACTGTTTTTT. Its translation: CASSELGQPEKLFF.

The chain is built from TRBV6-1 and TRBJ1-2; tentative D call: TRBD1 (5 bases). The CDR3 spans 14 residues. V was pared by 1 base and J by 7 bases, with 13 bases between. Germline CDR1 MNHNS, CDR2 SASEGT. This CDR3 is CASSEVRQGSGYTF. The CDR3 region has the DNA TGTGCCAGCAGTGAAGTAAGGCAGGGCTCTGGCTACACCTTC.

This rearrangement joins TRBV6-1 to TRBJ2-7; 7 positions agree with TRBD2. V dropped 1 base and J dropped 0; count of bases not matched to a gene: 6. Per the germline V gene, CDR1 is MNHNS and CDR2 is SASEGT. The CDR3 totals 16 residues. The CDR3 bases are TGTGCCAGCAGTGAAGGGCCAGCGGGACTCTCCTACGAGCAGTACTTC. Its translation is CASSEGPAGLSYEQYF.

This chain connects TRBV10-3 to TRBJ2-1; the D gene is possibly TRBD2 (5 bases). Trimming took 6 bases from V and 0 from J, leaving 15 bases between them. Per germline, CDR1 ENHRY and CDR2 SYGVKD. CDR3 size: 16 residues. The CDR3 region is CAIREVDKSSYNEQFF. As DNA, the CDR3 is TGTGCCATCAGGGAGGTAGACAAAAGCTCCTACAATGAGCAGTTCTTC.

This clone was seen once. The V gene is TRBV2, the J gene TRBJ2-5, with TRBD2 matching 11 bases. V shed 2 bases, J shed 4 bases, and the junction held 0 bases outside the gene matches. The CDR3 is made up of 14 amino acids. Germline CDR1 and CDR2: SNHLY and FYNNEI. CDR3 sequence: CASSELAGGETQYF. The CDR3 DNA is TGTGCCAGCAGTGAACTAGCGGGAGGAGAGACCCAGTACTTC.

This chain joins TRBV14 and TRBJ2-4; the D is unclear. Trimming cost V 0 bases and J 4 bases, with 7 bases left between them. The CDR3 extends over 14 amino acids. Germline V lookup: CDR1 SGHDN, CDR2 FVKESK. The CDR3 bases are TGTGCCAGCAGCCAAGATCTGCGGAAAAACATTCAGTACTTC. Translation: CASSQDLRKNIQYF.

This clone was counted between two and nine times. CDR3 region: CASSIVSANYGYTF. DNA for the CDR3: TGTGCCAGTAGTATAGTTTCAGCTAACTATGGCTACACCTTC. This chain uses TRBV19 with TRBJ1-2, with D unclear. Germline V gives CDR1 LNHDA, CDR2 SQIVND (reference sequence). The CDR3 has 14 amino acids. Trimming shortened V by 1 base and J by 0 bases, and 6 bases separated the two germline ends.

The gene calls are TRBV6-5 and TRBJ1-2, with TRBD1 matching over 8 bases. The V and J ends lost 6 bases and 2 bases, in that order; junction bases with no gene match: 8. There are 15 residues in the CDR3. Per the germline V gene, CDR1 is MNHEY and CDR2 is SVGAGI. For the CDR3, the DNA is TGTGCCAGCAGCCCCGACAGGGGCCCGAACTATGGCTACACCTTC. Its translation: CASSPDRGPNYGYTF.

This chain uses TRBV5-1 with TRBJ1-1, with 7 bases lining up with TRBD1. Germline assignment: CDR1 SGHRS and CDR2 YFSETQ. This CDR3 is built from 14 residues. Trimming cost V 5 bases and J 3 bases; bases outside gene matches: 7. The CDR3 DNA is TGCGCCAGCAGAGAGGGGGCAGGGGACACTGAAGCTTTCTTT. Encoded protein: CASREGAGDTEAFF.

This clone has just a few counts. The chain couples TRBV18 to TRBJ1-1; no reliable D call. V lost 2 bases, J lost 2 bases, and 6 bases lay in between. The CDR3 is made up of 13 amino acids. Germline assignment: CDR1 KGHSH and CDR2 LQKENI. The CDR3 coding sequence is TGTGCCAGCTCACCAATAGCAAACACTGAAGCTTTCTTT. Residues: CASSPIANTEAFF.

The J gene is TRBJ2-5, the V gene TRBV21-1; TRBD2 is the table's D call, not checked against the DNA. TRBV21-1 is deemed a pseudogene. This CDR3 is 14 amino acids long. For the CDR3, the DNA is TGTGCCTGCCCCTTCCTTGGCGAGGGAGAGACCCAGTACTTC. This codes for CACPFLGEGETQYF.